This T cell receptor (beta chain) was captured by sequencing in a study of metastatic and nonmetastatic thyroid tumors (dated by TCRdb to about 2020). Background for the entire study: The researchers compared repertoires between peripheral blood samples and tumor or nodule tissue samples from patients with malignant or benign thyroid disease. Here is what the overall study found, with its caveats: In both blood and tumor samples, TCR beta diversity was reported to be significantly higher in malignant tumors than in benign nodules.

Before undergoing thyroid surgery, none of the patients had been given any kind of treatment. Patient clinical samples collected from about 2011 to 2018 were retrospectively analysed using T-cell receptor beta sequencing. The method was PCR. Sequencing was performed on an Illumina HiSeq 4000. High-throughput sequencing was used to profile the TCR beta-chain CDR3 region of each patient. On the study's bioinformatics: Drawing on CDR3 differences between clinicopathological groups, the researchers built a classifier meant to tell apart patients with distant-metastatic papillary thyroid cancer. The Shannon index was used to assess repertoire diversity, and the Morisita-Horn index was used to assess tumor-blood repertoire similarity. TCRdb took the public reads, trimmed them with fastp at Q25, ran MiXCR for clone calling and kept in-frame beta chains. These V and J calls originate from TCRdb's pipeline instead of the authors' own analysis. The sample yields around 37,000 clones; roughly 26% were counted once. About 14% of the sample is in the top ten clones.

This clone was recorded at least ten times. Which antigen it targets is not known. It has no much larger one-base neighbor in the sample; base qualities were not kept. Germline trimming: 2 bases from V, 4 bases from J; junction bases outside gene matches: 0. The CDR3, cysteine through phenylalanine, is 15 amino acids long. Of all the DNA, just the CDR3 is kept, 45 bases in frame from base 1. CDR1 and CDR2 are read off the germline V gene as KGHDR and SFDVKD. The rearranged segments are TRBV24-1 and TRBJ2-5, with 13 bases in between that match TRBD2. This TCR was sampled from a female donor with papillary thyroid cancer or a benign thyroid nodule (not recorded which). Some clones in this sample may be carry-over from other donors' samples. The sample consisted of tumor tissue. The CDR3 region has the sequence CATSDWTSGGETQYF. The sequence in DNA is TGTGCCACCAGTGATTGGACTAGCGGGGGAGAGACCCAGTACTTC.